The T cell receptor beta chain described here comes from a study of graft-versus-host responses after intestinal transplantation. Study details: The whole recipient group had anti-thymocyte globulin induction followed by tacrolimus and steroids for roughly three years. Study conclusions and caveats: High graft-versus-host to host-versus-graft T cell clonal ratios marked allografts of patients with graft-donor macrochimerism.

In regard to this clone: Its antigen remains unidentified.

Measured with immunoSEQ multiplex PCR; TCRdb has only the in-frame clones, and not every one. Among around 100,000 clones listed, approximately 93% were seen once. This clonotype was obtained from a human donor who received an intestinal transplant. The sequencing used unstimulated CD8+ T cells sorted from spleen or lymph node cells, collected before intestinal transplant.

The CDR3 DNA reads TGTGCCACCAGCAGAGATAGGGGAGTCTTCTACAATGAGCAGTTCTTC. Residues: CATSRDRGVFYNEQFF. The chain carries TRBV15 and TRBJ2-1; either TRBD1 or TRBD2 may fit D (5 bases each). Trimming cost V 0 bases and J 3 bases, with 12 bases left between them. This CDR3 is built from 16 residues. Germline CDR1 reads LNHNV; CDR2 reads YYDKDF (reference sequence).